The 20 T cell receptor beta chains below come from one sample, sequenced in a study of T cells expressing NK-cell markers. TCRdb re-called the 5' RACE reads; every CDR3 protein appears as one record, without DNA. Its clone listing holds 300,000 to 450,000 distinct CDR3 sequences. Sequenced sample: blood T cells: a sorted CD56 or NKG2C T cell subset, CD4+ or CD8+ T cells, or bulk PBMC T cells (not recorded which). Receptors originate from a man aged 18 to 69 in good health.

V is TRBV20-1 and J is TRBJ2-1; TCRdb selects TRBD2, and the lack of DNA leaves this call unchecked. There are 16 residues in the CDR3. Germline lookup yields CDR1 DFQATT and CDR2 SNEGSKA (reference sequence). Here the CDR3 reads CSARDLEGGASGEQFF.

This chain joins TRBV7-8 and TRBJ2-3; checking the TCRdb D call of TRBD1 is not possible without DNA. CDR3 length equals 15 residues. Per the germline V gene, CDR1 is SGHVS and CDR2 is FQNEAQ. The CDR3 sequence: CASSSHRGGTDTQYF.

The chain links TRBV3-1 to TRBJ2-3; TCRdb's D gene call, TRBD2, goes unchecked for lack of DNA. CDR3 size: 16 residues. Germline-derived CDR1 and CDR2 are LGHDT and YNNKEL (reference sequence). The CDR3 loop reads CASSQHGGDSADTQYF.

The rearrangement uses TRBV7-9 and TRBJ2-1; lacking DNA, the TRBD2 call made by TCRdb goes unchecked. The CDR3 length is 17 residues. The V gene's germline CDR1 is SEHNR and CDR2 FQNEAQ (reference sequence). This CDR3 reads CASSLGLAGGPDNEQFF.

The rearrangement links TRBV12-3 or TRBV12-4 to TRBJ2-5; TCRdb returns TRBD1, unconfirmable since there is no DNA. There are 16 residues in the CDR3. This CDR3 is CASSKGQGASRETQYF.

The chain couples TRBV15 to TRBJ2-3; TCRdb names TRBD2, which stays unverified in the absence of DNA. The CDR3 runs 16 residues. Germline V CDR1 and CDR2: LNHNV, YYDKDF (reference sequence). The CDR3 region is CATSRDLVSRGYTQYF.

The chain carries TRBV4-1 and TRBJ2-3; TCRdb reports TRBD1, a call that lacks DNA to check it against. The CDR3 consists of 13 residues. The V gene's germline CDR1 is MGHRA and CDR2 YSYEKL. CDR3 protein: CASSQGPGDTQYF.

V is TRBV7-9 and J is TRBJ1-3; the TRBD1 assignment by TCRdb is unverifiable without DNA. Per the germline V gene, CDR1 is SEHNR and CDR2 is FQNEAQ (reference sequence). This CDR3 contains 14 residues. CDR3 sequence reads: CASSHTGYGNTIYF.

The chain joins TRBV12-3 or TRBV12-4 to TRBJ1-2; TCRdb names TRBD1, which stays unverified in the absence of DNA. The CDR3 runs 16 residues. The CDR3 region is CASSLRFGQGNYGYTF.

This chain joins TRBV27 and TRBJ2-5; the TCRdb D gene call, TRBD2, has no DNA to confirm it. The CDR3 length is 15 residues. The germline gives CDR1 MNHEY, CDR2 SMNVEV (reference sequence). This CDR3 reads CASSFTSGGQETQYF.

The V gene is TRBV6-1, the J gene TRBJ2-1; TCRdb indicates TRBD2, and absent DNA this call remains unverified. Germline CDR1 reads MNHNS; CDR2 reads SASEGT. The CDR3 has 14 amino acids. CDR3 region: CASRGIAGPNEQFF.

The chain joins TRBV3-1 to TRBJ1-6. There are 16 residues in the CDR3. CDR1 and CDR2 (germline): LGHDT, YNNKEL (reference sequence). CDR3 region: CASSQAQSSYNSPLHF. The full variable domain, completed using reference TRBV3-1 and TRBJ1-6, is DTAVSQTPKYLVTQMGNDKSIKCEQNLGHDTMYWYKQDSKKFLKIMFSYNNKELIINETVPNRFSPKSPDKAHLNLHINSLELGDSAVYFCASSQAQSSYNSPLHFGNGTRLTVT.

V gene TRBV18 combines with J gene TRBJ2-5; the TCRdb D gene call, TRBD2, has no DNA to confirm it. Germline V gene sequence: CDR1 KGHSH, CDR2 LQKENI. The CDR3 runs 15 residues. This CDR3 is CASSPLVGYQETQYF.

The V and J genes are TRBV24-1 and TRBJ2-1; TCRdb proposes TRBD1, but this gene call is untestable without DNA. The V gene's germline CDR1 is KGHDR and CDR2 SFDVKD. This CDR3 has 13 amino acids. The CDR3 region is CATAGTGLREQFF.

This chain joins TRBV10-3 and TRBJ2-1; TCRdb's assignment of TRBD1 cannot be checked, as there is no DNA. The germline V gene has CDR1 ENHRY and CDR2 SYGVKD. CDR3 size: 16 residues. Here the CDR3 reads CAISEPWGDTYNEQFF.

The rearrangement uses TRBV4-2 and TRBJ2-4; the D call of TRBD1 rests on TCRdb alone, since no DNA is present to check it. This CDR3 comprises 17 residues. Per germline, CDR1 LGHNA and CDR2 YNFKEQ. CDR3 amino acids: CASSHTDRGEAKNIQYF.

The chain carries TRBV15 and TRBJ2-5. Per the germline V gene, CDR1 is LNHNV and CDR2 is YYDKDF (reference sequence). The CDR3 has 16 amino acids. CDR3 residues: CATSARTSWYQETQYF.

CDR3 loop: CATRSSHNTEAFF. J is TRBJ1-1 and V is TRBV24-1. The CDR3 extends over 13 amino acids. Germline V gives CDR1 KGHDR, CDR2 SFDVKD.

CDR3 sequence reads: CASSSRGLAGPYQETQYF. The gene calls are TRBV5-1 and TRBJ2-5; the D gene TCRdb calls, TRBD2, cannot be checked with no DNA. This CDR3 has 18 amino acids. The germline V gene encodes CDR1 SGHRS and CDR2 YFSETQ.

This chain links TRBV6-1 with TRBJ2-2; TCRdb proposes TRBD1, but this gene call is untestable without DNA. CDR1 and CDR2 from the germline V gene are MNHNS and SASEGT. The CDR3 runs 15 residues. The CDR3 is CASRSRTSNTGELFF.